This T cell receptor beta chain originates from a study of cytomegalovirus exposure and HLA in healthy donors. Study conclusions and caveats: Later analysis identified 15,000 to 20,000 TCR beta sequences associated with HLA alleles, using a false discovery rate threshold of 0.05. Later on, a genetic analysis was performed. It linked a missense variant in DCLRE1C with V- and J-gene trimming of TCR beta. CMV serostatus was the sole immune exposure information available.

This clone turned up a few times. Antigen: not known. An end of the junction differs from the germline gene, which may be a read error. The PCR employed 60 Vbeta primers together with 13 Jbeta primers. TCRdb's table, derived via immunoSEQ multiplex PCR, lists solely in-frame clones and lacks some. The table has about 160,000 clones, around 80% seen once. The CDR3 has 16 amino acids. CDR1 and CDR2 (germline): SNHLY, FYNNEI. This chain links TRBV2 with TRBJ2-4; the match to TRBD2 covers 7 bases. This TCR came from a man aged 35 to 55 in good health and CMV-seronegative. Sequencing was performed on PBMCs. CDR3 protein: CASSEEAGDSKNSQYF. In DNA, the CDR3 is TGTGCCAGCAGTGAAGAGGCGGGAGATAGCAAAAACAGTCAGTACTTC. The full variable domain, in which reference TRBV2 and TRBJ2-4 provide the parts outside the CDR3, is EPEVTQTPSHQVTQMGQEVILRCVPISNHLYFYWYRQILGQKVEFLVSFYNNEISEKSEIFDDQFSVERPDGSNFTLKIRSTKLEDSAMYFCASSEEAGDSKNSQYFGAGTRLSVL.